The sample holds many counts of the clone carrying this TCR beta chain. No antigen is known for it. The sample belongs to a study of blood T cells in healthy people across ages. Together with a sample-barcoded 5' primer, a J-beta primer mix was included in a second PCR lasting about 6 to 11 cycles. Using its own MiXCR run on the 5' RACE reads, TCRdb lists one record per CDR3 protein. The sample has approximately 700,000 distinct CDR3 sequences, 32% seen once; the top ten hold 15%. Study-wide points: The long-lived group displayed more naive CD4+ cells, plus higher diversity, than the aged donors did.

V gave up 3 bases and J gave up 6 bases; unmatched junction bases: 7. CDR1 and CDR2 from the germline V gene are PRHDT and FYEKMQ (reference sequence). The CDR3 extends over 14 amino acids. Donors ranged from about 6 to 90 years old and were healthy Caucasians in Russia. Every participating donor contributed 8.5 to 10 milliliters of peripheral blood through a draw. Total RNA was extracted at no less than 6 micrograms per sample. The sequenced sample consisted of blood. V gene TRBV13 combines with J gene TRBJ1-1, with 7 bases matching TRBD1. The sequence was obtained from a woman at least 80 years old in good health. This chain's CDR3 is CASSLTGPQAEAFF. The DNA of the CDR3 is TGTGCCAGCAGCTTGACAGGGCCCCAGGCTGAAGCTTTCTTT.